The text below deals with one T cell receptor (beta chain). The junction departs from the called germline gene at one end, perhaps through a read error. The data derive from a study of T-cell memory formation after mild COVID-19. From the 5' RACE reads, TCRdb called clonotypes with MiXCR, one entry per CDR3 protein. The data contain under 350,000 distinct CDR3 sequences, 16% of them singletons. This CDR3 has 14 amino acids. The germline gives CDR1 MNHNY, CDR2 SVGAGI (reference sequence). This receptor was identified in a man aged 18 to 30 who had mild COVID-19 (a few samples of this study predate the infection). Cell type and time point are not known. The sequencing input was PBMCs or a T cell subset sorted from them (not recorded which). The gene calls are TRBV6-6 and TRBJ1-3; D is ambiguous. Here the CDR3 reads CASSYQASGDTIYF. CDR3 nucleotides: TGTGCCAGCAGTTACCAGGCTTCTGGAGACACCATATATTTT.